The 7 T cell receptor beta chains reported below all come from one sample, sequenced in a study of blood T cell repertoires in COVID-19 (dated by TCRdb to about 2020). The library was built by means of the immunoSEQ multiplex PCR assay. As stored in TCRdb, this immuneACCESS dataset retains in-frame rearrangements with V and J assigned. A fraction of the clones does not appear; measured against another copy, unresolved V genes explain less than half of the discrepancy, and the remainder lacks a known reason. The sample has 90,000 to 140,000 clones on record, around 76% of them singletons. The ten largest clones represent 19% of the sample. The sequenced sample was peripheral blood. Every receptor here comes from a woman in her 70s with acute or convalescent COVID-19.

V is TRBV29-1 and J is TRBJ1-2; 9 nucleotides match TRBD1. The trim removed 4 bases at V and 8 bases at J, leaving 14 bases unmatched. This CDR3 comprises 15 residues. In germline, CDR1 is SQVTM, CDR2 ANQGSEA. For the CDR3, the DNA is TGCAGCGTTGGAACAGGGGGCTATTGGGCAGGCGGCTACACCTTC. Translation gives CSVGTGGYWAGGYTF.

V gene TRBV19 combines with J gene TRBJ1-1, with no clear D. Trimming pared 3 bases from V and 2 bases from J, leaving 10 bases between. The CDR3 length is 14 residues. Germline V gives CDR1 LNHDA, CDR2 SQIVND (reference sequence). This CDR3 reads CASSMLAGNTEAFF. DNA of the CDR3: TGTGCCAGTAGTATGCTCGCGGGAAACACTGAAGCTTTCTTT.

The chain links TRBV2 to TRBJ2-5, with D possibly matching TRBD2 (7 bases). The CDR3 has 15 amino acids. Germline CDR1 and CDR2: SNHLY and FYNNEI. V lost 3 bases and J lost 5, with 16 bases in between. CDR3 loop: CASSDRGGRGETQYF. The DNA for the CDR3 is TGTGCCAGCAGTGATAGGGGGGGAAGAGGGGAGACCCAGTACTTC. Complete variable domain (other parts from reference TRBV2 and TRBJ2-5): EPEVTQTPSHQVTQMGQEVILRCVPISNHLYFYWYRQILGQKVEFLVSFYNNEISEKSEIFDDQFSVERPDGSNFTLKIRSTKLEDSAMYFCASSDRGGRGETQYFGPGTRLLVL.

The gene calls are TRBV18 and TRBJ2-3; TRBD1 matches at 7 bases. The length of the CDR3 is 16 residues. The V gene's germline CDR1 is KGHSH and CDR2 LQKENI. Trimming removed 3 bases from V and 4 bases from J; junction bases left unmatched: 10. In DNA form, the CDR3 reads TGTGCCAGCTCACCCCGGGGCAGGGGGTCGGCAGATACGCAGTATTTT. This translates into CASSPRGRGSADTQYF.

The V and J genes are TRBV18 and TRBJ1-1; TRBD1 agrees at 10 bases. The CDR3 spans 16 residues. With V trimmed by 3 bases and J by 5 bases, 9 bases remained unmatched. Germline CDR1 and CDR2: KGHSH and LQKENI. The CDR3 coding sequence is TGTGCCAGCTCACCCCAGACAGGGGGCTCCGGAACTGAAGCTTTCTTT. Its translation is CASSPQTGGSGTEAFF.

This clone occurred a few times. The gene calls are TRBV2 and TRBJ2-7, with no clear D. V was shortened by 4 bases and J by 0 bases, with 13 bases between the two germline ends. CDR1 is SNHLY and CDR2 is FYNNEI in the germline V gene. The CDR3 consists of 15 residues. In nucleotides, the CDR3 is TGTGCCAGCAGTGTCAGTACGCTGCCCTCCTACGAGCAGTACTTC. It translates to CASSVSTLPSYEQYF.

The chain carries TRBV5-1 and TRBJ2-2, with D unclear. Trimming stripped 0 bases from V and 10 bases from J, with 19 bases between. CDR1 SGHRS and CDR2 YFSETQ come from the germline V gene. The CDR3 length is 16 residues. CDR3 protein: CASSLDPGSDGEELFF. CDR3 bases: TGCGCCAGCAGCTTGGACCCGGGTTCCGATGGCGAGGAGCTGTTTTTT.